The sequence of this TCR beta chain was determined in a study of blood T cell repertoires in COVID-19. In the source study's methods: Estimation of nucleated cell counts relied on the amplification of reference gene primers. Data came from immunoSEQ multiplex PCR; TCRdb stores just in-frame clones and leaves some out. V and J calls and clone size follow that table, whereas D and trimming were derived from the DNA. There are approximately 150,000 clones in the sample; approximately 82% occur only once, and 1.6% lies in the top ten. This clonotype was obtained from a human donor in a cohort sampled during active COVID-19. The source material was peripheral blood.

The CDR3 reads CASSPRDRENEQYF. In DNA, the CDR3 is TGTGCCAGCAGCCCCCGGGACAGGGAGAACGAGCAGTACTTC. The chain has TRBV7-9 and TRBJ2-7, with 9 bases that match TRBD1. Germline V CDR1 and CDR2: SEHNR, FQNEAQ (reference sequence). Losses at the gene ends were 5 bases for V and 5 bases for J; bases not matched to a gene: 7. The CDR3 is made up of 14 amino acids.